These 15 T cell receptor beta chains were all obtained from the same sample, sequenced in a study of PD-1 blockade in classical Hodgkin lymphoma. Time point of the sample: cycle 4 day 1 (C4D1), after less than 7 weeks of nivolumab. Each patient's relapse followed autologous stem cell transplantation, and brentuximab vedotin exposure varied. Clones were read by immunoSEQ multiplex PCR, and TCRdb kept only the in-frame ones, dropping some. Among approximately 38,000 clones listed, over 65% were seen once. The source material was peripheral blood mononuclear cells (PBMCs), sampled before the fourth cycle of nivolumab. The receptors come from a human donor with classical Hodgkin lymphoma.

V gene TRBV21-1 combines with J gene TRBJ1-2. TRBV21-1 is termed a pseudogene. The CDR3 has 15 amino acids. Here the CDR3 reads CASSGRWGIVYGYTF. The CDR3 DNA follows: TGTGCCAGCAGCGGGAGATGGGGGATTGTCTATGGCTACACCTTC.

This clone was counted only a few times. This chain uses TRBV7-9 with TRBJ1-3, with D possibly matching TRBD1 (5 bases). V was trimmed by 5 bases and J by 9 bases, leaving 11 bases between them. The germline CDR1 and CDR2 sequences are SEHNR and FQNEAQ (reference sequence). The length of the CDR3 is 12 residues. DNA of the CDR3: TGTGCCAGCAGCGGGACGCAGAGCACCATATATTTT. Its protein is CASSGTQSTIYF.

This rearrangement joins TRBV19 to TRBJ2-2; 9 bases are shared with TRBD2. Germline values: CDR1 LNHDA, CDR2 SQIVND (reference sequence). The CDR3 covers 16 residues. V dropped 10 bases and J dropped 7; count of bases not matched to a gene: 16. CDR3 residues: CATSPSRGGHGGELFF. Here the CDR3 DNA reads TGTGCCACCTCACCTTCGCGGGGGGGCCATGGCGGGGAGCTGTTTTTT.

The gene calls are TRBV7-9 and TRBJ1-2; D might be TRBD1 (6 bases). Germline CDR1 is SEHNR and CDR2 is FQNEAQ (reference sequence). The CDR3 is made up of 15 amino acids. V lost 6 bases and J 4 bases, leaving 18 bases between the germline ends. CDR3 coding DNA: TGTGCCAGCAGTAAAACAGGGCGCCCTGTCTATGGCTACACCTTC. Protein: CASSKTGRPVYGYTF.

The chain joins TRBV2 to TRBJ2-7, with D tentatively TRBD1 (7 bases). CDR1 is SNHLY, CDR2 FYNNEI, per germline. The CDR3 is made up of 16 amino acids. The V and J ends lost 5 bases and 0 bases respectively, with 17 bases between them. CDR3 sequence (DNA): TGTGCCAGCAGTACCTCCAGGGGGAGGAGCTCCTACGAGCAGTACTTC. Its translation is CASSTSRGRSSYEQYF.

The chain links TRBV5-1 to TRBJ1-4, with 9 bases identical to TRBD1. Germline CDR1 is SGHRS and CDR2 is YFSETQ. The CDR3 runs to 15 residues. Trimming removed 4 bases from V and 7 bases from J; junction bases left unmatched: 8. DNA for the CDR3: TGCGCCAGCAGCCCCAGGACAGGGGTAGGTGAAAAACTGTTTTTT. Amino acids: CASSPRTGVGEKLFF.

This rearrangement joins TRBV27 to TRBJ2-7; TRBD1 matches at 11 bases. After removal of 1 base from V and 3 bases from J, the junction contained 2 bases not matched to a gene. The germline V gene has CDR1 MNHEY and CDR2 SMNVEV (reference sequence). There are 15 residues in the CDR3. In DNA form, the CDR3 reads TGTGCCAGCAGTTTATGGGGGACAGGGGGCTACGAGCAGTACTTC. It encodes CASSLWGTGGYEQYF.

The chain has TRBV5-6 and TRBJ1-1; no clear D. There are 13 residues in the CDR3. The germline V and J ends were trimmed by 2 bases and 1 base, with 6 bases remaining between them. Germline V lookup: CDR1 SGHDT, CDR2 YYEEEE. CDR3 sequence: CASSLPANTEAFF. DNA for the CDR3: TGTGCCAGCAGCTTACCGGCGAACACTGAAGCTTTCTTT. The full variable domain, in which reference TRBV5-6 and TRBJ1-1 provide the parts outside the CDR3, is DAGVTQSPTHLIKTRGQQVTLRCSPKSGHDTVSWYQQALGQGPQFIFQYYEEEERQRGNFPDRFSGHQFPNYSSELNVNALLLGDSALYLCASSLPANTEAFFGQGTRLTVV.

V gene TRBV6-5 combines with J gene TRBJ1-5, with TRBD1 identical over 7 bases. Germline CDR1 is MNHEY and CDR2 is SVGAGI. The junction had 8 bases not matched to a gene; V was cut back by 6 bases and J by 3 bases. The CDR3 spans 15 residues. The CDR3 spells CASSSPGQLNQPQHF. For the CDR3, the DNA is TGTGCCAGCAGCTCCCCGGGACAGCTCAATCAGCCCCAGCATTTT.

This chain uses TRBV28 with TRBJ1-5; D might be TRBD1 (6 bases). V dropped 5 bases and J dropped 5 bases, with 13 bases sitting between them. CDR3 size: 14 residues. Germline-derived CDR1 and CDR2 are MDHEN and SYDVKM. This chain's CDR3 is CASSPRGGYQPQHF. The CDR3 bases are TGTGCCAGCAGTCCACGGGGGGGCTATCAGCCCCAGCATTTT.

The rearrangement uses TRBV11-3 and TRBJ2-5; no reliable D call. The CDR3 totals 15 residues. The V and J ends lost 3 bases and 0 bases respectively, with 11 bases between them. Germline CDR1 SGHNT, CDR2 YENEEA. CDR3 nucleotides: TGTGCCAGCAGCTTTTTGGTCCCGTACCAAGAGACCCAGTACTTC. Its translation is CASSFLVPYQETQYF.

The CDR3 nucleotides are TGCGCCAGCAGCCCGGGACTAGCGGGGGGGAAAGATGAGCAGTTCTTC. This translates into CASSPGLAGGKDEQFF. V and J are TRBV4-3 and TRBJ2-1; 16 bases are shared with TRBD2. V dropped 4 bases and J dropped 8; count of bases not matched to a gene: 5. Germline CDR1 and CDR2: LGHNA and YSLEER. The CDR3 is 16 amino acids.

The V gene is TRBV6-5, the J gene TRBJ2-7, with D perhaps matching TRBD2 (7 bases). CDR1 is MNHEY and CDR2 is SVGAGI in the germline V gene. The CDR3 runs 16 residues. V was clipped by 0 bases and J by 1 base, with 13 bases between them. CDR3 DNA: TGTGCCAGCAGTTACTCGGGGCGGGGGCCTTCCTACGAGCAGTACTTC. This gives the protein CASSYSGRGPSYEQYF.

The CDR3 DNA reads as TGTGCCAGCAGCTTAAGGGACATAATAGACGGTGAGCAGTTCTTC. Its protein is CASSLRDIIDGEQFF. The V gene is TRBV11-1, the J gene TRBJ2-1, with D possibly TRBD1 on 6 matching bases. There are 15 residues in the CDR3. Looked up from germline, CDR1 is SGHAT and CDR2 is FQDESV (reference sequence). Trimming shortened V by 2 bases and J by 9 bases, and 17 bases separated the two germline ends. The full variable domain, rest sourced from reference TRBV11-1 and TRBJ2-1, is EAEVAQSPRYKITEKSQAVAFWCDPISGHATLYWYRQILGQGPELLVQFQDESVVDDSQLPKDRFSAERLKGVDSTLKIQPAELGDSAMYLCASSLRDIIDGEQFFGPGTRLTVL.

This clone was seen a handful of times. The junction shows a germline mismatch at one end, possibly a read error. Other DNA sequences in the same sample also yield this CDR3. J is TRBJ1-1 and V is TRBV5-1, with unresolved D. The germline V gene has CDR1 SGHRS and CDR2 YFSETQ. This CDR3 spans 13 amino acids. The CDR3 is CASSLAGHSEAFF. CDR3 coding DNA: TGTGCCAGCAGCTTGGCCGGGCATTCTGAAGCTTTCTTT.